Shown below are 8 T cell receptor beta chains from a single sample sequenced in a study of graft-versus-host responses after intestinal transplantation (dated by TCRdb to the early 2020s). Receptor amplification or capture employed the immunoSEQ multiplex PCR assay. TCRdb provides this immuneACCESS table in a form limited to in-frame rearrangements. Some clones are lacking; in checked studies, under half of them reflect an unresolved V gene, and why the rest are absent is not known. Recorded for this sample are tens of thousands of clones; roughly 91% of them occurred a single time. 0.5% of the sample is in the top ten clones. Their cognate antigens are unknown. The time point label for this specimen denotes: cells obtained before transplantation from donor or recipient. Specimen: unstimulated CD8+ T cells sorted from spleen or lymph node cells, collected before intestinal transplant. Receptors originate from a human donor who received an intestinal transplant.

The chain is built from TRBV5-6 and TRBJ2-3, with D perhaps matching TRBD1 (5 bases). There are 14 residues in the CDR3. Germline V gives CDR1 SGHDT, CDR2 YYEEEE. V was clipped by 1 base and J by 6 bases, with 12 bases between them. The CDR3 region is CASSLTGLLDTQYF. The CDR3 bases are TGTGCCAGCAGCTTGACAGGTCTACTGGATACGCAGTATTTT.

The chain combines TRBV14 with TRBJ2-3; D unresolved. The germline V gene encodes CDR1 SGHDN and CDR2 FVKESK. CDR3 size: 13 residues. V gave up 4 bases and J gave up 4 bases, with 9 bases separating them. Here the CDR3 DNA reads TGTGCCAGCAGCCTTGACACCCCAGATACGCAGTATTTT. This gives the protein CASSLDTPDTQYF.

The chain combines TRBV7-9 with TRBJ2-3, with 11 bases aligning to TRBD2. Germline CDR1 SEHNR, CDR2 FQNEAQ (reference sequence). After removal of 5 bases from V and 6 bases from J, the junction contained 10 bases not matched to a gene. This CDR3 spans 16 amino acids. The CDR3 nucleotides read TGTGCCAGCAGCGACCAACTAGCGGGAGCGAGGGATACGCAGTATTTT. Amino acid sequence: CASSDQLAGARDTQYF.

The rearrangement links TRBV27 to TRBJ2-1; 10 bases fit TRBD2. This CDR3 comprises 15 residues. The V and J ends lost 8 bases and 4 bases, in that order; junction bases with no gene match: 8. Germline V gene lookup returns CDR1 MNHEY and CDR2 SMNVEV (reference sequence). The DNA of the CDR3 is TGTGCCAGCGGATCCGGGACTAGCGTATACAATGAGCAGTTCTTC. This translates into CASGSGTSVYNEQFF.

The chain employs TRBV4-1 and TRBJ2-7, with 11 bases that match TRBD1. With 2 bases clipped from V and 4 bases from J, the junction kept 4 bases outside the gene matches. Germline V gene data show CDR1 as MGHRA and CDR2 as YSYEKL. The CDR3 totals 15 residues. CDR3 coding DNA: TGCGCCAGCAGCCAAAGGGACAGGGGGTCTTACGAGCAGTACTTC. Its protein product is CASSQRDRGSYEQYF.

This clone was counted only a few times. The CDR3: CASSEPGVGYTF. For the CDR3, the DNA is TGTGCCAGCAGTGAACCAGGGGTTGGCTACACCTTC. V gene TRBV6-1 combines with J gene TRBJ1-2; TRBD1 is a possible D gene (6 bases). Germline CDR1 and CDR2: MNHNS and SASEGT. V dropped 2 bases and J dropped 7 bases, with 8 bases sitting between them. The CDR3 loop spans 12 amino acids.

The chain couples TRBV28 to TRBJ1-2; TRBD1 matches 7 bases. V gave up 8 bases and J gave up 3 bases; unmatched junction bases: 9. The germline V gene has CDR1 MDHEN and CDR2 SYDVKM. The CDR3 covers 14 residues. The CDR3 DNA sequence: TGTGCCAGCCAGGATCCGGGACAGCACTATGGCTACACCTTC. Amino acids: CASQDPGQHYGYTF.

This clone appeared a single time. The chain joins TRBV4-1 to TRBJ2-3; weak D call: TRBD1 (7 bases). The V gene's germline CDR1 is MGHRA and CDR2 YSYEKL. With 1 base removed from V and 4 bases from J, the gap between germline ends came to 15 bases. The CDR3 extends over 16 amino acids. The CDR3 coding sequence is TGCGCCAGCAGCCAAGCGGGGCCAGGGGGGTCAGATACGCAGTATTTT. This encodes CASSQAGPGGSDTQYF.